This T cell receptor beta chain emerged from a study of cytomegalovirus exposure and HLA in healthy donors. General study findings and limits: V- and J-gene trimming in TCR beta was tied to a missense DCLRE1C variant by an analysis performed later. Among TCR beta chains, those listed as cytomegalovirus-associated numbered under 200. An analysis was carried out at a later point. It showed that HLA-associated TCR beta chains were more clonally expanded than equally common non-associated chains. When a later analysis was performed, an Asian-associated ancestry cluster reportedly had fewer N-insertions than the approximately 680-donor mean.

The study ran its PCR with 60 Vbeta and 13 Jbeta primers. Generated by immunoSEQ multiplex PCR, the TCRdb table keeps only in-frame clones and is missing some. The data show about 220,000 clones, 82% seen once. Trimming took 0 bases from V and 3 from J; bases not matched to a gene: 3. The CDR3 has 14 amino acids. Germline values: CDR1 SGHKS, CDR2 YYEKEE (reference sequence). Concerning this clone itself: The antigen is undetermined.

The clonotype originates from a woman in her 40s in good health and CMV-seropositive. The V gene is TRBV5-5, the J gene TRBJ2-7; 7 nucleotides agree with TRBD1. What was sequenced was PBMCs. The CDR3 nucleotides are TGTGCCAGCAGCTTGGGCACAGGGGTCTACGAGCAGTACTTC. Amino acid sequence: CASSLGTGVYEQYF.